The clone carrying this T cell receptor (beta chain) was seen a handful of times. Antigen specificity is unknown. The use of a sample-barcoded 5' primer and a J-beta primer mix characterized a second PCR of roughly 6 to 11 cycles. Template switching added a 12-random-nucleotide identifier to every cDNA molecule. A single record per CDR3 protein comes from TCRdb applying MiXCR to the 5' RACE reads. The data contain about 1,400,000 distinct CDR3 sequences, 40% to 50% of them singletons. The data originate from a study of blood T cells in healthy people across ages. Study as a whole: Per two T cells, template switching captured roughly one barcoded beta molecule. Findings and limits, study-wide: Donor CMV infection status was unknown, possibly confounding age-related changes in expanded clonotypes.

The V end was cut by 7 bases, the J end by 5 bases, with 17 bases between. The length of the CDR3 is 14 residues. The rearrangement joins TRBV12-3 or TRBV12-4 to TRBJ1-2; D might be TRBD1 (6 bases). This receptor was identified in a woman under 30 in good health. The sequenced material came from blood. The CDR3 DNA reads TGTGCCAGCACCACCCTTGGGACACCATATGGCTACACCTTC. Translation: CASTTLGTPYGYTF.